A selection of T cell receptor beta chains follows, all from one sample in a study of Ad26.COV2.S vaccination and SARS-CoV-2 variants. The repertoire was sequenced with immunoSEQ multiplex PCR; TCRdb's copy has only in-frame clones and lacks some. Counted here are about 380,000 clones, about 80% occurring once; the ten biggest clones make up around 7.3%. Sequencing used peripheral blood, obtained in a trial of Ad26.COV2.S vaccine versus placebo. The receptors derive from a person between 18 and 65 years old who received the Ad26.COV2.S COVID-19 vaccine or a placebo. The CDR3 runs from the conserved cysteine through the conserved F or W. The order of the fields is V gene, D gene, clone size, J gene, CDR3 protein, CDR3 DNA. The D gene is left open where the match is weak. Clone size is not always given. Where it is, it says once, few, many or a class for expanded clones.

>TRBV5-1|TRBD1|once|TRBJ2-3
CASSLEGAATDTQYF
TGCGCCAGCAGCTTGGAGGGGGCCGCCACAGATACGCAGTATTTT
>TRBV6-5|.|.|TRBJ1-5
CASSKGQLSNQPQHF
TGTGCCAGTAGTAAGGGGCAATTGAGCAATCAGCCCCAGCATTTT
>TRBV6-6|.|.|TRBJ1-3
CASSYRIKGNTIYF
TGTGCCAGCAGTTACCGTATAAAGGGAAACACCATATATTTT
>TRBV7-9|TRBD1|.|TRBJ2-5
CASRSGQGAWETQYF
TGTGCCAGCAGATCGGGACAGGGGGCGTGGGAGACCCAGTACTTC
>TRBV3-1/TRBV3-2|TRBD1|.|TRBJ1-6
CASSRGTVNSPLHF
TGTGCCAGCAGCCGGGGGACAGTCAATTCACCCCTCCACTTT
>TRBV6-5|TRBD1|once|TRBJ2-1
CASGFVGRGSDEQFF
TGTGCCAGCGGGTTTGTGGGCAGGGGGTCCGATGAGCAGTTCTTC
>TRBV3-1/TRBV3-2|.|.|TRBJ1-6
CASSSSGSSPLHF
TGTGCCAGCAGCTCCAGTGGGAGTTCACCCCTCCACTTT
>TRBV6-5|.|.|TRBJ2-5
CASSYRGEETQYF
TGTGCCAGCAGTTACAGGGGCGAGGAGACCCAGTACTTC
>TRBV19|.|.|TRBJ2-7
CASSGGTYEQYF
TGTGCCAGTAGTGGGGGTACCTACGAGCAGTACTTC
>TRBV5-6|.|.|TRBJ1-5
CASSQQGADQPQHF
TGTGCCAGCAGCCAGCAGGGAGCGGACCAGCCCCAGCATTTT
>TRBV6-6|.|.|TRBJ2-2
CASPGTNTGELFF
TGTGCCAGCCCCGGGACCAACACCGGGGAGCTGTTTTTT
>TRBV27|TRBD2|.|TRBJ2-5
CASSLTSGGPQYF
TGTGCCAGCAGTCTGACTAGCGGGGGGCCCCAGTACTTC
>TRBV27|TRBD1|.|TRBJ1-1
CASSLPLGQGKNSDKMNTEAFF
TGTGCCAGCAGTTTACCGCTCGGACAGGGGAAGAACTCAGATAAGATGAACACTGAAGCTTTCTTT
>TRBV4-2|.|.|TRBJ1-3
CASSQAQTVSGNTIYF
TGTGCCAGCAGCCAAGCCCAAACGGTCTCTGGAAACACCATATATTTT
>TRBV6-5|.|.|TRBJ2-7
CASNSGDVRSYEQYF
TGTGCCAGCAACTCCGGGGACGTTCGCTCCTACGAGCAGTACTTC
>TRBV11-2|.|.|TRBJ1-1
CASSLVTGRTTEAFF
TGTGCCAGCAGCTTAGTAACAGGGCGTACCACTGAAGCTTTCTTT